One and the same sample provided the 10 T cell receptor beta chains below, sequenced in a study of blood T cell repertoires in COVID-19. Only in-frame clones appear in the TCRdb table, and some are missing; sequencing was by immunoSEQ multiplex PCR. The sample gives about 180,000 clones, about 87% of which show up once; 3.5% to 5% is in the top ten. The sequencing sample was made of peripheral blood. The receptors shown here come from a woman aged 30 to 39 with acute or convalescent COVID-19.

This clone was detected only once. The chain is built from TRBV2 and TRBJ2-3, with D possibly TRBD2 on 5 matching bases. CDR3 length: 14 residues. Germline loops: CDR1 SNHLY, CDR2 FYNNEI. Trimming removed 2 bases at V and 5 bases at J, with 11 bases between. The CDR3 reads CASSESLRGDTQYF. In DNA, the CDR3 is TGTGCCAGCAGTGAATCGCTTCGGGGAGATACGCAGTATTTT.

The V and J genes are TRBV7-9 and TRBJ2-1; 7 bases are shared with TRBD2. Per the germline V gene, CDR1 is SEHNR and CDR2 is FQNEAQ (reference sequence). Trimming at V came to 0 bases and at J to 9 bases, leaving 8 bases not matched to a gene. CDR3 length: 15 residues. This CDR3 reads CASSLALGEGGEQFF. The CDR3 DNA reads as TGTGCCAGCAGCTTAGCGCTGGGGGAGGGCGGTGAGCAGTTCTTC.

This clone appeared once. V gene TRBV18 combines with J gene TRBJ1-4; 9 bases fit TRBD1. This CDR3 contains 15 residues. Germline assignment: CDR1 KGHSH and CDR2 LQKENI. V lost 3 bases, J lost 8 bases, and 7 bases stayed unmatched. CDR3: CASSPWTGENEKLFF. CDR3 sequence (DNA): TGTGCCAGCTCACCTTGGACAGGGGAGAACGAAAAACTGTTTTTT.

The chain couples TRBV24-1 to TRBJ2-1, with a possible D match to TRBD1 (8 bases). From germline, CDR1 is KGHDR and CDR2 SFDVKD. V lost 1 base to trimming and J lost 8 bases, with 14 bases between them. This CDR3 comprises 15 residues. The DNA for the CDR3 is TGTGCCACCAGTGATTTTAGACAGGGGAGGGATGAGCAGTTCTTC. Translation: CATSDFRQGRDEQFF.

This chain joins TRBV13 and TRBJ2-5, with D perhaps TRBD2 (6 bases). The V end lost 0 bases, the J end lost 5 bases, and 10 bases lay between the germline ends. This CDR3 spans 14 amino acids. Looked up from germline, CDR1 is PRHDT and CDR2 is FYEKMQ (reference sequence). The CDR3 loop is CASSLGRLVETQYF. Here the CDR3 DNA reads TGTGCCAGCAGCTTAGGTCGACTAGTGGAGACCCAGTACTTC.

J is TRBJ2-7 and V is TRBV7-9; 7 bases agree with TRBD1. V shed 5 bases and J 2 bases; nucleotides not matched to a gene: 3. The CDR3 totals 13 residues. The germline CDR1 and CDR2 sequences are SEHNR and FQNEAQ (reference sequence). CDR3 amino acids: CASSTGVTYEQYF. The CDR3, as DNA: TGTGCCAGCAGCACAGGGGTTACCTACGAGCAGTACTTC.

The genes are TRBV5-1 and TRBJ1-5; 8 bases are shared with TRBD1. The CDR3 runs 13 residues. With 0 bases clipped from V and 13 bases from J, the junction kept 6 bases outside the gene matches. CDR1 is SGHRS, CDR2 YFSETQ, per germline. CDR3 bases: TGCGCCAGCAGCTTGGATGGACAGGGCTCTCAGCATTTT. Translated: CASSLDGQGSQHF.

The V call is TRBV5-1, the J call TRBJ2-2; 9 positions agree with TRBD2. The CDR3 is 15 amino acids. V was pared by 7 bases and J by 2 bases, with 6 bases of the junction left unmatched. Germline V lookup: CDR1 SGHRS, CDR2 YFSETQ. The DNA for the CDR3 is TGCGCCAGCGAGGCGGGGGGGTCTAACACCGGGGAGCTGTTTTTT. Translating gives CASEAGGSNTGELFF.

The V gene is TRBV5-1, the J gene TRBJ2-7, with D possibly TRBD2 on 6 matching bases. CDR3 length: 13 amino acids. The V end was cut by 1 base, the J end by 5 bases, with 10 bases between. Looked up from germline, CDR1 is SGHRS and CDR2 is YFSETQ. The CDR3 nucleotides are TGCGCCAGCAGCTTGACGGGGGTGAACGAGCAGTACTTC. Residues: CASSLTGVNEQYF.

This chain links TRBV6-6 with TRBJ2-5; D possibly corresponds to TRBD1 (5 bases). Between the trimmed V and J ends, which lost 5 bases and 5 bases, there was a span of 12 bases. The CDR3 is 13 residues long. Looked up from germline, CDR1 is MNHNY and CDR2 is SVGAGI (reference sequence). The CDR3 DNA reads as TGTGCCAGCAGTAGGGGTCAAAGCGAGACCCAGTACTTC. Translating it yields CASSRGQSETQYF.